A selection of T cell receptor beta chains follows, all from one sample in a study of blood T cell repertoires in COVID-19. Profiled with immunoSEQ multiplex PCR; TCRdb holds only in-frame clones, not every one. The table records under 350,000 clones, around 89% of them present only once. The source material was peripheral blood. Receptor source: a man aged 35 to 55 with acute or convalescent COVID-19. The CDR3 runs from the conserved cysteine through the conserved F or W. The D gene is left open where the match is weak. A clone size is listed for some rows: how often the clone was seen (once, few, many), or a class if it is expanded.

clone size,D gene,V gene,J gene,CDR3 DNA,CDR3 protein
-,-,TRBV5-1,TRBJ1-1,TGCGCCAGCAGCTTGGAAAGGGGAACTGAAGCTTTCTTT,CASSLERGTEAFF
-,-,TRBV5-4,TRBJ2-1,TGTGCCAGCAGCTTGGGTGGATTTGGGGGGGCGATTAATGAGCAGTTCTTC,CASSLGGFGGAINEQFF
-,-,TRBV18,TRBJ1-2,TGTGCCAGCTCACCTTCTTTGGACACCCGCTATGGCTACACCTTC,CASSPSLDTRYGYTF
-,-,TRBV11-2,TRBJ2-1,TGTGCCAGCAGCTCACCCACGGACAGTTTTAATGAGCAGTTCTTC,CASSSPTDSFNEQFF
-,-,TRBV5-1,TRBJ1-4,TGCGCCAGCAGCTTGTATCCAGGTTATTATGAAAAACTGTTTTTT,CASSLYPGYYEKLFF
once,-,TRBV5-1,TRBJ2-7,TGCGCCAGCAGCGGTGACAGCTACGAGCAGTACTTC,CASSGDSYEQYF
-,-,TRBV19,TRBJ1-3,TGTGCCAGTAGCCCGGACATATCCTACTCTGGAAACACCATATATTTT,CASSPDISYSGNTIYF
-,-,TRBV15,TRBJ2-1,TGTGCCACCAGCAGAGGGACAGCAAACAATGAGCAGTTCTTC,CATSRGTANNEQFF
-,TRBD1,TRBV12-3/TRBV12-4,TRBJ2-1,TGTGCCAGCAGTCGACAGGGCTACAATGAGCAGTTCTTC,CASSRQGYNEQFF
once,TRBD1,TRBV5-1,TRBJ2-5,TGCGCCAGCAGGGGACAGGGGACAGAGACCCAGTACTTC,CASRGQGTETQYF
-,-,TRBV2,TRBJ2-4,TGTGCCAGCAGCGGACAGTTTGTGGGGGCCAAAAACATTCAGTACTTC,CASSGQFVGAKNIQYF
-,-,TRBV19,TRBJ2-2,TGTGCCAGTAGCACAGGAGAGACCTACACCGGGGAGCTGTTTTTT,CASSTGETYTGELFF
-,-,TRBV6-6,TRBJ1-2,TGTGCCAGCATCCCAGTCGGGGGAAACGGCTACACCTTC,CASIPVGGNGYTF
-,-,TRBV2,TRBJ1-1,TGTGCCAGCAGGGCATTCGCTGAAGCTTTCTTT,CASRAFAEAFF
-,TRBD1,TRBV6-5,TRBJ2-7,TGTGCCAGCAGTAAGGGACAGGGGGGCCTCTACGAGCAGTACTTC,CASSKGQGGLYEQYF
-,-,TRBV5-1,TRBJ2-2,TGCGCCAGCAGCTTGGGTCTGAACACCGGGGAGCTGTTTTTT,CASSLGLNTGELFF
-,TRBD1,TRBV5-1,TRBJ1-1,TGCGCCAGCCGATTTGGGACGACAGGGATCACTGAAGCTTTCTTT,CASRFGTTGITEAFF
-,-,TRBV24-1,TRBJ2-3,TGTGCCACCGGGACACCCAGGGGCACAGATACGCAGTATTTT,CATGTPRGTDTQYF
-,-,TRBV11-3,TRBJ2-7,TGTGCCAGCAGCTCTGGTACCGCGGGGCACGAGCAGTACTTC,CASSSGTAGHEQYF
-,TRBD2,TRBV11-2,TRBJ2-7,TGTGCCAGCAGCAGACTAGCGGGGACAAACGAGCAGTACTTC,CASSRLAGTNEQYF
-,TRBD1,TRBV9,TRBJ1-2,TGTGCCAGCAGCGCAGGGACAGGGGTGAACTATGGCTACACCTTC,CASSAGTGVNYGYTF
-,-,TRBV24-1,TRBJ2-7,TGTGCCACCGCGGGACCGAGGGGCTACGAGCAGTACTTC,CATAGPRGYEQYF